This record looks at one TCR beta chain sequence and its context. It has no known antigen specificity. Qualities for individual bases were not recorded, and no much larger clone is one base off. V gives up 5 bases and J gives up 1 base, and the segment between their germline ends measures 10 bases. The CDR3 covers 13 residues, taking in both the cysteine and the phenylalanine. Only CDR3 DNA remains: 39 bases, in frame from the first base. Taken from the germline V gene, the CDR1 and CDR2 loops are SGDLS and YYNGEE. The data were taken from a study of control samples from healthy donors and cancer patients (dated by TCRdb to about 2020). Preparation of the library involved the immunoSEQ multiplex PCR assay. TCRdb retrieved this table from immuneACCESS and kept in-frame rearrangements only. Not all clones are present; in checked studies, unresolved V genes account for under half, and no reason is known for the remainder. This sample comprises roughly 76,000 clones, roughly 93% of them detected only once. The ten most abundant clones make up around 1.3% of the sample.

The source material was PBMCs. This sequence uses TRBV9 and TRBJ2-7; no D gene call is confident. The source is a woman aged 35 to 49 with lung cancer. The DNA is TGTGCCAGCAGTAGGACGGATTCCTACGAGCAGTACTTC. This translates into CASSRTDSYEQYF.